These T cell receptor beta chains were read from a single sample in a study of cytomegalovirus exposure and HLA in healthy donors. The assay was immunoSEQ multiplex PCR, and TCRdb's table has in-frame clones only and misses some. Here the sample spans 150,000 or so clones, 65% to 85% being singletons. The sequenced sample consisted of PBMCs. The origin of the receptors is a woman between 18 and 30 years old in good health and CMV-seronegative. Both conserved end residues are part of each CDR3. Fields, in order: CDR3 DNA, CDR3 protein, V gene, clone size, D gene, J gene. The D gene is left open where the match is weak. Size tells how often a clone was seen (once, few, many) or the class of an expanded clone, and some rows leave it out.

CDR3nt: TGTGCCAGCAGCAGTTCGACTGCTGGAAACACCATATATTTT
CDR3aa: CASSSSTAGNTIYF
v_gene: TRBV6-1
abundance: .
d_gene: .
j_gene: TRBJ1-3

CDR3nt: TGTGCCTGGAGCTTGATAGCGGGAGGGCCCGGGGAGCTGTTTTTT
CDR3aa: CAWSLIAGGPGELFF
v_gene: TRBV30
abundance: .
d_gene: TRBD2
j_gene: TRBJ2-2

CDR3nt: TGCGCCAGCAGGGTCGGGGGAGGCGACGAGCAGTACTTC
CDR3aa: CASRVGGGDEQYF
v_gene: TRBV5-1
abundance: .
d_gene: .
j_gene: TRBJ2-7

CDR3nt: TGTGCCAGCAGCTTGGGCCTAGCAGGGGAGAATGGCTACACCTTC
CDR3aa: CASSLGLAGENGYTF
v_gene: TRBV5-6
abundance: .
d_gene: .
j_gene: TRBJ1-2

CDR3nt: TGTGCCAGCAGCTTGGATCTGGGGGCAGAGGAGACCCAGTACTTC
CDR3aa: CASSLDLGAEETQYF
v_gene: TRBV5-4
abundance: .
d_gene: .
j_gene: TRBJ2-5

CDR3nt: TGTGCCAGCAAAGAGTACAATGAGCAGTTCTTC
CDR3aa: CASKEYNEQFF
v_gene: TRBV6-5
abundance: .
d_gene: .
j_gene: TRBJ2-1

CDR3nt: TGTGCCAGCGGTGACTTGTTTATGAACACTGAAGCTTTCTTT
CDR3aa: CASGDLFMNTEAFF
v_gene: TRBV28
abundance: .
d_gene: .
j_gene: TRBJ1-1

CDR3nt: TGTGCCAGCAGATACCCGGGTCCCAACTACGAGCAGTACTTC
CDR3aa: CASRYPGPNYEQYF
v_gene: TRBV28
abundance: .
d_gene: .
j_gene: TRBJ2-7

CDR3nt: TGTGCCTGGAGTAAGGAAGCGGTCAACAATGAGCAGTTCTTC
CDR3aa: CAWSKEAVNNEQFF
v_gene: TRBV30
abundance: .
d_gene: .
j_gene: TRBJ2-1

CDR3nt: TGTGCCAGCAGCTTAGAACTAGCGGACCTGACCCAGTACTTC
CDR3aa: CASSLELADLTQYF
v_gene: TRBV7-2
abundance: once
d_gene: TRBD2
j_gene: TRBJ2-5

CDR3nt: TGTGCCAGCAGTGGCAACGGAGGCTACGAGCAGTACTTC
CDR3aa: CASSGNGGYEQYF
v_gene: TRBV25-1
abundance: .
d_gene: .
j_gene: TRBJ2-7

CDR3nt: TGTGCCAGCAGCTTAGACGGCGGGAGCTACAATGAGCAGTTCTTC
CDR3aa: CASSLDGGSYNEQFF
v_gene: TRBV7-2
abundance: .
d_gene: TRBD2
j_gene: TRBJ2-1

CDR3nt: TGCGCCAGCAGCCAAGACAGGGGAAATACGCAGTATTTT
CDR3aa: CASSQDRGNTQYF
v_gene: TRBV4-3
abundance: .
d_gene: .
j_gene: TRBJ2-3

CDR3nt: TGTGCCAGCAGTTACAGGGGCTCGAACACTGAAGCTTTCTTT
CDR3aa: CASSYRGSNTEAFF
v_gene: TRBV6-5
abundance: .
d_gene: .
j_gene: TRBJ1-1

CDR3nt: TGTGCCAGCAGCTTAGGGCAGGTTGGGGCCAACGTCCTGACTTTC
CDR3aa: CASSLGQVGANVLTF
v_gene: TRBV7-9
abundance: .
d_gene: .
j_gene: TRBJ2-6

CDR3nt: TGCGCCAGCAGCTTAGGGCGAGCGGGAGGGAAGAACGAGCAGTACTTC
CDR3aa: CASSLGRAGGKNEQYF
v_gene: TRBV5-1
abundance: .
d_gene: TRBD2
j_gene: TRBJ2-7

CDR3nt: TGTGCCAGCAAGGAGAGCGGGCCTTACGAGCAGTACTTC
CDR3aa: CASKESGPYEQYF
v_gene: TRBV28
abundance: .
d_gene: .
j_gene: TRBJ2-7

CDR3nt: TGTGCCACGACCACCACAGGGGGCGGCTCTGAAGCTTTCTTT
CDR3aa: CATTTTGGGSEAFF
v_gene: TRBV10-3
abundance: .
d_gene: TRBD1
j_gene: TRBJ1-1

CDR3nt: TGTGCCAGCAGTGTCCGGGACAGGACGACTGAAGCTTTCTTT
CDR3aa: CASSVRDRTTEAFF
v_gene: TRBV27
abundance: .
d_gene: TRBD1
j_gene: TRBJ1-1

CDR3nt: TGTGCCAGCAGCCGGGGACTAGCGGGCTTAATCGATACGCAGTATTTT
CDR3aa: CASSRGLAGLIDTQYF
v_gene: TRBV27
abundance: .
d_gene: TRBD2
j_gene: TRBJ2-3

CDR3nt: TGTGCCAGCAGTCAGGCTAGCGGGACCGCGACCTTCTACGAGCAGTACTTC
CDR3aa: CASSQASGTATFYEQYF
v_gene: TRBV27
abundance: .
d_gene: TRBD2
j_gene: TRBJ2-7

CDR3nt: TGTGCCACCTCGAGGTTTATAGAGGTTGAAGCTTTCTTT
CDR3aa: CATSRFIEVEAFF
v_gene: TRBV18
abundance: .
d_gene: .
j_gene: TRBJ1-1

CDR3nt: TGTGCCAGCAGCCGGGGACAGGGGGCGCTATCTTATGGCTACACCTTC
CDR3aa: CASSRGQGALSYGYTF
v_gene: TRBV7-9
abundance: .
d_gene: TRBD1
j_gene: TRBJ1-2

CDR3nt: TGTGCCAGCAGTTTCAACCCCCGGCTAGCGGGAGGCTGGGGCAATGAGCAGTTCTTC
CDR3aa: CASSFNPRLAGGWGNEQFF
v_gene: TRBV27
abundance: once
d_gene: TRBD2
j_gene: TRBJ2-1

CDR3nt: TGTGCCAGCAGCTTTCTCTCCGGCCGGGGTACCGGGGAGCTGTTTTTT
CDR3aa: CASSFLSGRGTGELFF
v_gene: TRBV11-3
abundance: .
d_gene: .
j_gene: TRBJ2-2

CDR3nt: TGTGCCAGCAGTTTACCGACAGGGGACTACGAGCAGTACTTC
CDR3aa: CASSLPTGDYEQYF
v_gene: TRBV28
abundance: .
d_gene: TRBD1
j_gene: TRBJ2-7

CDR3nt: TGTGCCAGCAGCTTGCTCTCCGAGCAGTACTTC
CDR3aa: CASSLLSEQYF
v_gene: TRBV5-6
abundance: .
d_gene: .
j_gene: TRBJ2-7

CDR3nt: TGTGTCGGAAGCTTAACTACAGGGGGCGGCAATCAGCCCCAGCATTTT
CDR3aa: CVGSLTTGGGNQPQHF
v_gene: TRBV7-5
abundance: .
d_gene: .
j_gene: TRBJ1-5

CDR3nt: TGCGCCAGCAGCTTGGATGAGTCGGTTGGCACAGATACGCAGTATTTT
CDR3aa: CASSLDESVGTDTQYF
v_gene: TRBV5-1
abundance: .
d_gene: .
j_gene: TRBJ2-3

CDR3nt: TGTGCCAGCAGCATAGCGGGAGGGGGTACAGATACGCAGTATTTT
CDR3aa: CASSIAGGGTDTQYF
v_gene: TRBV7-6
abundance: .
d_gene: TRBD2
j_gene: TRBJ2-3

CDR3nt: TGTGCCAGCAGGCCGGTTAGGAGCTCTGGGGCCAACGTCCTGACTTTC
CDR3aa: CASRPVRSSGANVLTF
v_gene: TRBV7-2
abundance: .
d_gene: .
j_gene: TRBJ2-6

CDR3nt: TGTGCCAGCAGTGAAGCCCCACTTTCTAGCGGGAGCTACGAGCAGTACTTC
CDR3aa: CASSEAPLSSGSYEQYF
v_gene: TRBV2
abundance: once
d_gene: TRBD2
j_gene: TRBJ2-7

CDR3nt: TGTGCCATCAAGCCGGGACAGGGATCGGACATTCAGTACTTC
CDR3aa: CAIKPGQGSDIQYF
v_gene: TRBV10-3
abundance: once
d_gene: TRBD1
j_gene: TRBJ2-4

CDR3nt: TGTGCCAGCAGTTCACGACAGGGGTGGGGTGGCTACACCTTC
CDR3aa: CASSSRQGWGGYTF
v_gene: TRBV6-5
abundance: .
d_gene: TRBD1
j_gene: TRBJ1-2

CDR3nt: TGTGCCAGCAGTTACTCGATTTCGGGGGATACGCAGTATTTT
CDR3aa: CASSYSISGDTQYF
v_gene: TRBV6-6
abundance: .
d_gene: .
j_gene: TRBJ2-3

CDR3nt: TGCGCCAGCAGCTTGGGTGGGACTAGCGTTTCCTACGAGCAGTACTTC
CDR3aa: CASSLGGTSVSYEQYF
v_gene: TRBV5-1
abundance: .
d_gene: TRBD2
j_gene: TRBJ2-7

CDR3nt: TGTTCCAGCAGCCGACGGGGCGGGGGCCGGGCTAATGAAAAACTGTTTTTT
CDR3aa: CSSSRRGGGRANEKLFF
v_gene: TRBV7-9
abundance: .
d_gene: .
j_gene: TRBJ1-4

CDR3nt: TGCGCCAGCAATGTTGGACAGGGGATCATCGATACGCAGTATTTT
CDR3aa: CASNVGQGIIDTQYF
v_gene: TRBV5-1
abundance: .
d_gene: TRBD1
j_gene: TRBJ2-3

CDR3nt: TGTGCCAGCAGTTCGCAAAAGTTTTTGGAGGTAGCGAAAAACAATGAGCAGTTCTTC
CDR3aa: CASSSQKFLEVAKNNEQFF
v_gene: TRBV28
abundance: .
d_gene: .
j_gene: TRBJ2-1